This TCR beta chain derives from a study of T cell responses to AZD1222 COVID-19 vaccine. Method: immunoSEQ multiplex PCR; TCRdb's copy keeps in-frame clones and lacks some. The table includes roughly 120,000 clones, roughly 90% detected once. This clone was detected once. The V gene end was trimmed by 3 bases and the J gene end by 8 bases; junction bases not matched to a gene: 4. CDR1 is LGHDT and CDR2 is YNNKEL in the germline V gene (reference sequence). This CDR3 contains 13 residues. The sequence came from an adult who received the AZD1222 COVID-19 vaccine. The rearrangement links TRBV3-1 (or the pseudogene TRBV3-2) to TRBJ1-5; TRBD1 matches at 7 bases. Sequences were derived from peripheral blood, sampled 28 days after the second AZD1222 dose. This CDR3 reads CASSQYRGEPQHF. The CDR3 DNA reads as TGTGCCAGCAGCCAGTACAGGGGTGAGCCCCAGCATTTT.